This TCR beta chain emerged from a study of T cells in Graves' hyperthyroidism and ophthalmopathy. The CDR3 length is 15 residues. V was cut by 0 bases and J by 7 bases, with 13 bases left in between. Germline CDR1 reads SNHLY; CDR2 reads FYNNEI. Exclusion criteria comprised uncontrolled infection, other autoimmune disease, pregnancy or lactation. Thyroid ultrasound and orbital computed tomography, with clinical symptoms and serum thyroxine and TRAb, informed diagnoses. Authors of the study amplified TCR beta CDR3 regions from RNA transcripts. First-round RT-PCR of the TCR CDR3 relied on the HTBI primer set. One entry per CDR3 protein, called by TCRdb with MiXCR from the multiplex PCR reads. Of about 660,000 distinct CDR3 sequences in the sample, 45% are singletons; the top ten hold less than 9%.

The clonotype comes from an adult man with Graves' disease, either hyperthyroidism or ophthalmopathy (not recorded which). What was sequenced was peripheral blood or thyroid tissue (not recorded which). V and J are TRBV2 and TRBJ1-5; no clear D. CDR3 protein: CASSEALRLRQPQHF. In DNA form, the CDR3 reads TGTGCCAGCAGTGAAGCGCTGAGGTTGAGACAGCCCCAGCATTTT.